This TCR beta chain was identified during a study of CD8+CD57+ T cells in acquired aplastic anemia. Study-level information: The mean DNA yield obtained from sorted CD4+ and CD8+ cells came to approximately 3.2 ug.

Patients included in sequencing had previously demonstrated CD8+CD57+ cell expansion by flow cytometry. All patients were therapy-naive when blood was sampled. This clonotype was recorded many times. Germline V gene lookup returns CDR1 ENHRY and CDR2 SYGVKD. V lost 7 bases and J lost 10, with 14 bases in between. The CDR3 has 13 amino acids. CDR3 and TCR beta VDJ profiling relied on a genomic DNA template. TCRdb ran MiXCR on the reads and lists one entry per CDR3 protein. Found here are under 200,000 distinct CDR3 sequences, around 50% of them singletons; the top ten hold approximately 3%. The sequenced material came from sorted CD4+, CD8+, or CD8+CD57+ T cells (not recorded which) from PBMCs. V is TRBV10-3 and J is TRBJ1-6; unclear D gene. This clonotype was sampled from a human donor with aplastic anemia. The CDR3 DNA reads TGTGCCATCAACCCTGGCAGAGGGTCACCCCTCCACTTT. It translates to CAINPGRGSPLHF.